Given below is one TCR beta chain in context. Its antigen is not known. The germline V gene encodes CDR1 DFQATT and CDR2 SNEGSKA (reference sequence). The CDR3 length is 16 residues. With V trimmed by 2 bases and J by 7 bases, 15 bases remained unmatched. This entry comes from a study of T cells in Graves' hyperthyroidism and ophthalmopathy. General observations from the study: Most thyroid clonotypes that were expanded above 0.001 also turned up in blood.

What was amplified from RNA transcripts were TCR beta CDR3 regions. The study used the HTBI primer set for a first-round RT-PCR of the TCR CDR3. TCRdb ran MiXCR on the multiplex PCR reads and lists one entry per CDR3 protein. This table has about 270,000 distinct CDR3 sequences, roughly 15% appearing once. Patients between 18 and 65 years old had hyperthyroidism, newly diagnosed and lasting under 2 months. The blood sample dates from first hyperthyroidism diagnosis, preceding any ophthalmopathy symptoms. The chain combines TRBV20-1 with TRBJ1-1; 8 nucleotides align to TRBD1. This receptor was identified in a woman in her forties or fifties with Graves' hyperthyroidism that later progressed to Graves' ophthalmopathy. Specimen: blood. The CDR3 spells CSARSRTGIPRGEAFF. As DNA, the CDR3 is TGCAGTGCTAGATCTCGGACAGGGATCCCCAGGGGTGAAGCTTTCTTT.